Here is one TCR beta chain with its context. The V gene's germline CDR1 is SNHLY and CDR2 FYNNEI. CDR3 length equals 15 residues. The V end was cut by 2 bases, the J end by 0 bases, with 8 bases between. The sample originates from a study of OX40 agonist ivuxolimab in advanced cancers. Study-level background: Patients' therapy was ivuxolimab, an antibody that acts as an agonist of OX40 (CD134).

The protocol was immunoSEQ multiplex PCR, while the TCRdb copy is restricted to in-frame clones and leaves out a portion. The sample has about 60,000 clones; 75% to 90% are singletons. The input for sequencing was CD4+ or CD8+ T cells sorted from blood, taken in a trial of the OX40 agonist ivuxolimab. The source of this sequence is an adult with an advanced solid tumor such as melanoma, head and neck, liver or kidney cancer. J is TRBJ1-5 and V is TRBV2; D remains ambiguous. The DNA for the CDR3 is TGTGCCAGCAGTGAATTGGACCCTAGCAATCAGCCCCAGCATTTT. Protein sequence: CASSELDPSNQPQHF. Full variable domain (remainder filled in from reference TRBV2 and TRBJ1-5): EPEVTQTPSHQVTQMGQEVILRCVPISNHLYFYWYRQILGQKVEFLVSFYNNEISEKSEIFDDQFSVERPDGSNFTLKIRSTKLEDSAMYFCASSELDPSNQPQHFGDGTRLSIL.